The present T cell receptor beta chain was sequenced within a study of PD-1 blockade in classical Hodgkin lymphoma. Overall study findings and caveats: Sources of repertoire differences remain undefined, possibly disease activity or prior therapy. Those achieving complete response showed baseline diversity like newly diagnosed patients. Before treatment, TCR diversity in newly diagnosed patients was reportedly lower than in healthy donors.

Comments on this clone: Antigen: not known.

The CDR3 contains 15 residues. Germline lookup yields CDR1 PRHDT and CDR2 FYEKMQ (reference sequence). The V gene lost 4 bases and the J gene lost 6 bases, with 18 bases spanning the gap. Every single patient, without exception, relapsed after autologous stem cell transplantation, and brentuximab vedotin exposure varied. TCRdb keeps only in-frame clones here, not all; method: immunoSEQ multiplex PCR. The sample records about 84,000 clones, under 90% being singletons. This specimen consisted of peripheral blood mononuclear cells (PBMCs), obtained at baseline. The chain has TRBV13 and TRBJ1-2; the D is unclear. The source is a human donor with classical Hodgkin lymphoma. The CDR3 protein is CASSYLDGEENGYTF. DNA for the CDR3: TGTGCCAGCAGCTACCTGGACGGAGAGGAGAATGGCTACACCTTC.